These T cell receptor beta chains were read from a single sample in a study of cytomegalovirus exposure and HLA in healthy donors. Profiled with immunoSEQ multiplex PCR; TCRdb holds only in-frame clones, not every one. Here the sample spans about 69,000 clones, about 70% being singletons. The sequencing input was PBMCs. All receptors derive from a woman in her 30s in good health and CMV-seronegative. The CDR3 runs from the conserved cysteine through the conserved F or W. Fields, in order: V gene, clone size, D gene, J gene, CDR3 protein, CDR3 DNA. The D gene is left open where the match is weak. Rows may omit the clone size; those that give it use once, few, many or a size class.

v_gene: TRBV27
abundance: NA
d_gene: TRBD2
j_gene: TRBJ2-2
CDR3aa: CASSTSGATGELFF
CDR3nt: TGTGCCAGCAGTACTAGCGGGGCTACCGGGGAGCTGTTTTTT

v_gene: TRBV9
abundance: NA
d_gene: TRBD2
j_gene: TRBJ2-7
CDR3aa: CASSVWGGSSYEQYF
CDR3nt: TGTGCCAGCAGCGTCTGGGGGGGGTCCTCCTACGAGCAGTACTTC

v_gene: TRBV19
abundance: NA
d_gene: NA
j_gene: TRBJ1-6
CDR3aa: CASKTGQIPNSPLHF
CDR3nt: TGTGCCAGTAAAACGGGACAAATCCCTAATTCACCCCTCCACTTT

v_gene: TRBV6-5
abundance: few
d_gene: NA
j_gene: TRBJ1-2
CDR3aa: CASSYASRYGYTF
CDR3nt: TGTGCCAGCAGTTACGCGTCCCGCTATGGCTACACCTTC

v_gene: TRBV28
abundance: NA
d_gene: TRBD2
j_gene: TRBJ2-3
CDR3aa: CASTITSGGAMDTQYF
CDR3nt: TGTGCCAGCACTATTACTAGCGGGGGGGCCATGGATACGCAGTATTTT

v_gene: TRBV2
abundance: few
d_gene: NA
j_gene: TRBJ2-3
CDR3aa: CASTLESRGFEYF
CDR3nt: TGTGCCAGCACACTAGAGTCCAGAGGATTTGAGTATTTT

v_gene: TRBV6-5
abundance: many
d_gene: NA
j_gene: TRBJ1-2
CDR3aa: CASTPRAGYYGYTF
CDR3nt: TGTGCCAGCACCCCACGGGCGGGGTACTATGGCTACACCTTC

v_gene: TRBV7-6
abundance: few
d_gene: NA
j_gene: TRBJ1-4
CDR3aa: CASSTRGEKLFF
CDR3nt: TGTGCCAGCAGCACACGGGGGGAAAAACTGTTTTTT

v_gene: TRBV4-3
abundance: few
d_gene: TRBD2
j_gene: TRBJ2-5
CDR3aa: CASSQEGVPSGLGTQYF
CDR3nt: TGCGCCAGCAGCCAAGAAGGTGTTCCTAGCGGGCTTGGGACCCAGTACTTC

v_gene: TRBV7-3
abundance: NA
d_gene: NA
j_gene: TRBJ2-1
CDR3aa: CASSPARTQNNEQFF
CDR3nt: TGTGCCAGCAGCCCCGCGAGGACACAGAACAATGAGCAGTTCTTC

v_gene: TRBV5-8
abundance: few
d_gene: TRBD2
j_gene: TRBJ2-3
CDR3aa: CASTNSGGPQYF
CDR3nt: TGTGCCAGCACCAATAGCGGGGGCCCCCAGTATTTT

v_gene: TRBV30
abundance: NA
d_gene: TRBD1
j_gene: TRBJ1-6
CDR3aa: CAWATTRDSNSPLHF
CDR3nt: TGTGCCTGGGCAACCACTCGGGACAGTAATTCACCCCTCCACTTT

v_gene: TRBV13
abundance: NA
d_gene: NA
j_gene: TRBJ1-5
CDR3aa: CASSLGGGPNQPQHF
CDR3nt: TGTGCCAGCAGCTTAGGTGGAGGGCCTAATCAGCCCCAGCATTTT

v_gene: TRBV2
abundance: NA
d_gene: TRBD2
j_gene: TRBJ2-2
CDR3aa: CATGGRTNTGELFF
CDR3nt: TGTGCCACGGGGGGGCGGACGAACACCGGGGAGCTGTTTTTT

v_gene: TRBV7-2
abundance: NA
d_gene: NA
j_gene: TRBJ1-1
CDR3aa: CASSPSRAEAFF
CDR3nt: TGTGCCAGCAGCCCCTCGAGGGCTGAAGCTTTCTTT

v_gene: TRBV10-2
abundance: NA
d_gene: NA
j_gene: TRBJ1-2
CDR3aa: CASSGQVDYGYTF
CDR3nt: TGCGCCAGCAGTGGACAGGTGGACTATGGCTACACCTTC

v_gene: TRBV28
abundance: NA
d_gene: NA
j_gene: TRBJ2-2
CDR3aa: CASKPGANTGELFF
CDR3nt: TGTGCCAGCAAACCAGGCGCTAACACCGGGGAGCTGTTTTTT